This TCR beta chain was captured by sequencing in a study of CD4+ T cells in melanoma. Using immunoSEQ multiplex PCR, the repertoire was profiled, and TCRdb retains in-frame clones only, with some absent. The profile shows about 5,700 clones, roughly 70% of them singletons. The receptor was derived from a human donor with melanoma. The source material was cells from a culture (not recorded whether cultured in vitro).

As DNA, the CDR3 is TGTGCCAGCTCACCACCGCCATTAGTGGGAGAGACCCAGTACTTC. Translation gives CASSPPPLVGETQYF. The chain links TRBV18 to TRBJ2-5; D gene unclear. V gave up 0 bases and J gave up 4 bases, with 12 bases separating them. The CDR3 spans 15 residues. CDR1 KGHSH and CDR2 LQKENI come from the germline V gene.